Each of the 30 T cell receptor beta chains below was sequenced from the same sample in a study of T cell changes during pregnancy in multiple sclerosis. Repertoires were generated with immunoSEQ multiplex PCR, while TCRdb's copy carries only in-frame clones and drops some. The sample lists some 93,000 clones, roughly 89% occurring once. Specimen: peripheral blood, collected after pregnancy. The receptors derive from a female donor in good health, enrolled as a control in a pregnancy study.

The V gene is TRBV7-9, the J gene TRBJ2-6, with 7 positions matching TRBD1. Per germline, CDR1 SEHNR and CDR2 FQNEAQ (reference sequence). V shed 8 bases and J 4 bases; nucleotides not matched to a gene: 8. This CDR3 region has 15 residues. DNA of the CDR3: TGTGCCAGCCGTCAGGGGGTGAACGGGGCCAACGTCCTGACTTTC. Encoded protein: CASRQGVNGANVLTF.

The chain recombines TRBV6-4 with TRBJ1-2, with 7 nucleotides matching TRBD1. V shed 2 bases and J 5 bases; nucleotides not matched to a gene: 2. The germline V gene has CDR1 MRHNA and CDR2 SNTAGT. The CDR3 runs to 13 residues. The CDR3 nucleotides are TGTGCCAGCAGTGACGGGACAGTTTATGGCTACACCTTC. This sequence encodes CASSDGTVYGYTF.

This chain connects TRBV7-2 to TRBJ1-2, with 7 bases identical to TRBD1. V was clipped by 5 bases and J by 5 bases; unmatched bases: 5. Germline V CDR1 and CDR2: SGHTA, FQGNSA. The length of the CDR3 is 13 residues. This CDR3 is CASSPQGIYGYTF. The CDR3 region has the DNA TGTGCCAGCAGCCCACAGGGGATTTATGGCTACACCTTC.

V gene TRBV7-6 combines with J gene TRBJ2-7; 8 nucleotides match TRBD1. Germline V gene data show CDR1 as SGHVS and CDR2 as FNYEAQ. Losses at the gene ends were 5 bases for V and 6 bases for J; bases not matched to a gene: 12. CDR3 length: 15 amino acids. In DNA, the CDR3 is TGTGCCAGCAGCCCCGGGACAGGTGGGGCCGGCGAGCAGTACTTC. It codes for CASSPGTGGAGEQYF.

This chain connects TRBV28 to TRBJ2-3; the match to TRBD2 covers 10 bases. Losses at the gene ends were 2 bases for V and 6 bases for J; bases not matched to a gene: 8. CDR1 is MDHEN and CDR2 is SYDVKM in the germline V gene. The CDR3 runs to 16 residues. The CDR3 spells CASSLPSSGGRDTQYF. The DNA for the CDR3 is TGTGCCAGCAGTTTACCCTCTAGCGGGGGAAGGGATACGCAGTATTTT. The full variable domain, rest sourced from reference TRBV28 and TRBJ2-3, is DVKVTQSSRYLVKRTGEKVFLECVQDMDHENMFWYRQDPGLGLRLIYFSYDVKMKEKGDIPEGYSVSREKKERFSLILESASTNQTSMYLCASSLPSSGGRDTQYFGPGTRLTVL.

The CDR3 nucleotides are TGTGCCATCCCGCTAGCGAGTTTTACCTACGAGCAGTACTTC. This translates into CAIPLASFTYEQYF. The J gene is TRBJ2-7, the V gene TRBV14; a weak D match, TRBD2 (6 bases). The ends were cut back, 10 bases at V and 2 bases at J, with 18 bases in the middle. This CDR3 comprises 14 residues. Germline V gene data show CDR1 as SGHDN and CDR2 as FVKESK.

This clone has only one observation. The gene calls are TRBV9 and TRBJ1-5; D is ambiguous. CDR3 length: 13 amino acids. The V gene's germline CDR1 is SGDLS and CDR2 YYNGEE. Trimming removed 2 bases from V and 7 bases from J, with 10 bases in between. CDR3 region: CASSVSGSQPQHF. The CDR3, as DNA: TGTGCCAGCAGCGTGTCAGGATCCCAGCCCCAGCATTTT.

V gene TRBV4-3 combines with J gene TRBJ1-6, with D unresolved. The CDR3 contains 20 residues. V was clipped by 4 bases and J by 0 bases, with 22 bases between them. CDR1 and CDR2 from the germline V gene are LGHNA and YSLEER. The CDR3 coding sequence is TGCGCCAGCAGCCGGAGGAGTTTGACGGAGGAAAGCTCCTATAATTCACCCCTCCACTTT. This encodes CASSRRSLTEESSYNSPLHF.

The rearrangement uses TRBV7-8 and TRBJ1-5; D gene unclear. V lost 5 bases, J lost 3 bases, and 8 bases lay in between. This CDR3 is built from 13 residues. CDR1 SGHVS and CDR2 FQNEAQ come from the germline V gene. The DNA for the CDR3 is TGTGCCAGCAGCCGAGGGATCAATCAGCCCCAGCATTTT. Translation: CASSRGINQPQHF. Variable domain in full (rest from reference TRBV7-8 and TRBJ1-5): GAGVSQSPRYKVAKRGQDVALRCDPISGHVSLFWYQQALGQGPEFLTYFQNEAQLDKSGLPSDRFFAERPEGSVSTLKIQRTQQEDSAVYLCASSRGINQPQHFGDGTRLSIL.

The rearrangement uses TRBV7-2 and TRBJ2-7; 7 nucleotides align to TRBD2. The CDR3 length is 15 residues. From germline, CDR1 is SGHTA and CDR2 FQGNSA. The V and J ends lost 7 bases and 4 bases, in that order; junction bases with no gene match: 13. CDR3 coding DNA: TGTGCCAGCACCGAAACGGCTAGCGGAACTTACGAGCAGTACTTC. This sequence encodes CASTETASGTYEQYF.

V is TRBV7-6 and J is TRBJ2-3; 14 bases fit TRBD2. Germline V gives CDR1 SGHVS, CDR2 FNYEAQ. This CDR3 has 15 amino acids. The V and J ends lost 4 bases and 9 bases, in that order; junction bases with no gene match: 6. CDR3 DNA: TGTGCCAGCAGCTCCGGACTAGCGGGGGGAGGGACGCAGTATTTT. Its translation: CASSSGLAGGGTQYF. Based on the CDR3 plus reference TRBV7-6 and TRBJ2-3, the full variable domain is GAGVSQSPRYKVTKRGQDVALRCDPISGHVSLYWYRQALGQGPEFLTYFNYEAQQDKSGLPNDRFSAERPEGSISTLTIQRTEQRDSAMYRCASSSGLAGGGTQYFGPGTRLTVL.

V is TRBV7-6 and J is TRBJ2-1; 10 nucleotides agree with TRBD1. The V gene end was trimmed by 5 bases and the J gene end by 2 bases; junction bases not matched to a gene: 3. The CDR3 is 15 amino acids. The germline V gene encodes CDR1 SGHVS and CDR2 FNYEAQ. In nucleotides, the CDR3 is TGTGCCAGCAGCCCCGGGACAGGGGCCTACAATGAGCAGTTCTTC. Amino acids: CASSPGTGAYNEQFF.

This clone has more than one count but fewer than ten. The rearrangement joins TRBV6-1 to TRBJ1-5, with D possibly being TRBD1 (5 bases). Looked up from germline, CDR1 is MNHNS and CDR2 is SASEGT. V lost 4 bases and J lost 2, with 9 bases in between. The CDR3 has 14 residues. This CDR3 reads CASSVPRGNQPQHF. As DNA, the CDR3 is TGTGCCAGCAGTGTACCCAGGGGCAATCAGCCCCAGCATTTT.

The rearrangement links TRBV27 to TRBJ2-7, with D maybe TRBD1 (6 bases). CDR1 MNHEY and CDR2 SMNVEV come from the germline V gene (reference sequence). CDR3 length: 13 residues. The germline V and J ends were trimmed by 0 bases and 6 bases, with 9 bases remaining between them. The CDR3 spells CASSLSGGTEQYF. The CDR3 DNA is TGTGCCAGCAGTTTATCAGGGGGAACCGAGCAGTACTTC.

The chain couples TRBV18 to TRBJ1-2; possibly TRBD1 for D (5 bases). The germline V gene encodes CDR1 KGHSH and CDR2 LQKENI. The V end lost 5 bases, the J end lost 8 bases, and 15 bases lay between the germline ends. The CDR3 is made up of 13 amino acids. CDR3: CASSTSLGGGYTF. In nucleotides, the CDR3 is TGTGCCAGCTCAACATCGTTGGGGGGAGGCTACACCTTC.

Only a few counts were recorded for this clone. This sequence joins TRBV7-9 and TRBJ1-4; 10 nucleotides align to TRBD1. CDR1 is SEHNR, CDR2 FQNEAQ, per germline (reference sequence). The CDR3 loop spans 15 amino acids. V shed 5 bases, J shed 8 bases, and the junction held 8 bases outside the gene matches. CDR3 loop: CASSKTGGRREKLFF. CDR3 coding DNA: TGTGCCAGCAGCAAGACAGGGGGCCGTAGGGAAAAACTGTTTTTT.

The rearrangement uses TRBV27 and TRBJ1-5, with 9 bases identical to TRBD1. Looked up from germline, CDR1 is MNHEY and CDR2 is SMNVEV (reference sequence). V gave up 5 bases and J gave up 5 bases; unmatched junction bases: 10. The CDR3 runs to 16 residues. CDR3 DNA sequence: TGTGCCAGCAGTCCTTGGACAGGGGCGCCACATCAGCCCCAGCATTTT. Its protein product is CASSPWTGAPHQPQHF.

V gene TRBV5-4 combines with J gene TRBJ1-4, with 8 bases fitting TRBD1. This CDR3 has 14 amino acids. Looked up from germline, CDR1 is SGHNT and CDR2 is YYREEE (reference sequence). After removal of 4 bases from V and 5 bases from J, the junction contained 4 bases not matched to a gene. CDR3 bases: TGTGCCAGCAGCGACAGGGGCAAGAATGAAAAACTGTTTTTT. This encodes CASSDRGKNEKLFF.

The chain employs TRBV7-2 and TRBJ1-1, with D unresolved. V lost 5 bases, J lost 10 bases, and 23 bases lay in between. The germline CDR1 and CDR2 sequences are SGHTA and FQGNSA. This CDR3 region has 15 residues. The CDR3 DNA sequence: TGTGCCAGCAGCGCTAGCCTCTTAGGTCTGGGAAGAGCTTTCTTT. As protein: CASSASLLGLGRAFF.

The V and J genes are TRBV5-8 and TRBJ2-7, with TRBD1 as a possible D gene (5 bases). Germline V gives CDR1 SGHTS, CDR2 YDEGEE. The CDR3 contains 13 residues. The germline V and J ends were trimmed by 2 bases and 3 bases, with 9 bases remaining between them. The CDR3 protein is CASSFRTGYEQYF. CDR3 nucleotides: TGTGCCAGCAGCTTTCGTACAGGCTACGAGCAGTACTTC. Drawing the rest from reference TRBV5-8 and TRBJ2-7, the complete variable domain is EAGVTQSPTHLIKTRGQQATLRCSPISGHTSVYWYQQALGLGLQFLLWYDEGEERNRGNFPPRFSGRQFPNYSSELNVNALELEDSALYLCASSFRTGYEQYFGPGTRLTVT.

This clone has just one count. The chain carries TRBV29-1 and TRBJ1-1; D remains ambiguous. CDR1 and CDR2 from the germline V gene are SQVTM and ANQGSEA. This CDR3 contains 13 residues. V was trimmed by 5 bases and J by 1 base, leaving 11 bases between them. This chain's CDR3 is CSVQATGNTEAFF. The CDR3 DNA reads TGCAGCGTTCAAGCGACGGGGAACACTGAAGCTTTCTTT.

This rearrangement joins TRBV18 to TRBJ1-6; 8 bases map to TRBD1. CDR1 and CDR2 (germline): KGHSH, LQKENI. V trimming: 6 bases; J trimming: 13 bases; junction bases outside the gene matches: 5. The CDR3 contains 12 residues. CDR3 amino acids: CASSDRAGPLHF. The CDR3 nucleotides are TGTGCCAGCTCGGACAGGGCTGGGCCCCTCCACTTT.

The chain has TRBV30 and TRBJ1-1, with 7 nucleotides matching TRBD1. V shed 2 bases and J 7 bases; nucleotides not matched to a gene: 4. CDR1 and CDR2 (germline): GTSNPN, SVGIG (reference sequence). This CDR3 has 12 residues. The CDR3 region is CAWSMGTVEAFF. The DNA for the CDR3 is TGTGCCTGGAGTATGGGGACAGTTGAAGCTTTCTTT.

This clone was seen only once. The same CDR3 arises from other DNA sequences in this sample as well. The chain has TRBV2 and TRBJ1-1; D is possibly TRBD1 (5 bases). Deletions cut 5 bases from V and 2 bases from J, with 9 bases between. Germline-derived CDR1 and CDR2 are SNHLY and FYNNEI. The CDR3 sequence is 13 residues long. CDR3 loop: CASSNQGNTEAFF. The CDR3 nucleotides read TGTGCCAGCAGTAATCAGGGAAACACTGAAGCTTTCTTT.

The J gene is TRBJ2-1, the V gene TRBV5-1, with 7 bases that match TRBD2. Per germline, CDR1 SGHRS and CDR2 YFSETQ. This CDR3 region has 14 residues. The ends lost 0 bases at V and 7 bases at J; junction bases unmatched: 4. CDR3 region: CASSLELARNEQFF. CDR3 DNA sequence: TGCGCCAGCAGCTTGGAACTAGCGCGAAATGAGCAGTTCTTC. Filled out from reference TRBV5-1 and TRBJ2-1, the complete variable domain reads KAGVTQTPRYLIKTRGQQVTLSCSPISGHRSVSWYQQTPGQGLQFLFEYFSETQRNKGNFPGRFSGRQFSNSRSEMNVSTLELGDSALYLCASSLELARNEQFFGPGTRLTVL.

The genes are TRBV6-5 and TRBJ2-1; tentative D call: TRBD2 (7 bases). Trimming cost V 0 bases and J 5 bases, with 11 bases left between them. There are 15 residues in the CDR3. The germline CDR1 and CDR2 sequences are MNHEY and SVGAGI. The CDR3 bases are TGTGCCAGCAGTTACTCGGGGGGGCTGGACAATGAGCAGTTCTTC. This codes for CASSYSGGLDNEQFF.

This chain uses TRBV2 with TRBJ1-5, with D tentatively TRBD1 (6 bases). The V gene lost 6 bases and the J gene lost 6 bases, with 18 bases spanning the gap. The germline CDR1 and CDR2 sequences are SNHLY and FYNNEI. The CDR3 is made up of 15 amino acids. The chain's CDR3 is CASRGQGLVSQPQHF. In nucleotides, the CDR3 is TGTGCCAGCAGGGGGCAGGGGTTGGTGTCTCAGCCCCAGCATTTT.

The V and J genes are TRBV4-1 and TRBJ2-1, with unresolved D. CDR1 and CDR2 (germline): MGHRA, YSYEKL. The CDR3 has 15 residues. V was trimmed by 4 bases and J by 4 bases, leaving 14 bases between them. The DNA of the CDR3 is TGCGCCAGCAGCCCATTGGCCCCGTCATACAATGAGCAGTTCTTC. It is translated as CASSPLAPSYNEQFF.

CDR3 protein: CASSPSGQISTDTQYF. For the CDR3, the DNA is TGTGCCAGCAGCCCTAGTGGACAAATTAGCACAGATACGCAGTATTTT. The genes are TRBV7-9 and TRBJ2-3, with a tentative D call TRBD1 (5 bases). The germline gives CDR1 SEHNR, CDR2 FQNEAQ (reference sequence). V was pared by 5 bases and J by 0 bases, with 15 bases between. The CDR3 is 16 amino acids.

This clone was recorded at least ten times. The CDR3 here is CASSLWTAKYEQYF. CDR3 DNA: TGTGCCAGCAGTTTATGGACAGCAAAGTACGAGCAGTACTTC. The V call is TRBV6-6, the J call TRBJ2-7, with D maybe TRBD1 (6 bases). The CDR3 is 14 amino acids. CDR1 and CDR2 from the germline V gene are MNHNY and SVGAGI (reference sequence). Trimming cost V 4 bases and J 4 bases, with 14 bases left between them.